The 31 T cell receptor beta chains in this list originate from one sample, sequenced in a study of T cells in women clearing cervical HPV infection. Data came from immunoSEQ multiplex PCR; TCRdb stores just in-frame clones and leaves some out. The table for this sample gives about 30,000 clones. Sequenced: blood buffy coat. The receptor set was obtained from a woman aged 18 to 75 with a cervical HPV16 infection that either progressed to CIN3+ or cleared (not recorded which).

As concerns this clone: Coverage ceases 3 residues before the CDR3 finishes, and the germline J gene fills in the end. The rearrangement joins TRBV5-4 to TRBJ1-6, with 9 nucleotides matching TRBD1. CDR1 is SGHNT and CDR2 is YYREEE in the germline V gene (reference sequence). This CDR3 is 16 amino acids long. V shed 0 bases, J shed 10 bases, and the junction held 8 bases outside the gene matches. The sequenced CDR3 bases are TGTGCCAGCAGCTTGGCCCCGGGACAGGGTGACTCACCC. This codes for CASSLAPGQGDSP. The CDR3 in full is CASSLAPGQGDSPLHF.

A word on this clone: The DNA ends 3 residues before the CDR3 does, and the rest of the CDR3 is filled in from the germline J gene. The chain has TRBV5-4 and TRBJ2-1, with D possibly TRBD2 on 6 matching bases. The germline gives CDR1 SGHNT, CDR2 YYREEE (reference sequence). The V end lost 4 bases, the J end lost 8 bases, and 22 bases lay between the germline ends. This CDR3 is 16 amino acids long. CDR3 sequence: CASSDLRSLRGDEQFF. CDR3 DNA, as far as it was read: TGTGCCAGCAGCGATCTAAGAAGTCTGCGGGGTGATGAG.

The CDR3 here is CASSLSGTGYNEQFF. The CDR3 bases that were read are TGTGCCAGCAGTTTATCGGGGACAGGGTACAATGAG. The J gene is TRBJ2-1, the V gene TRBV12-3 or TRBV12-4, with 9 bases that match TRBD1. Read data end 3 residues before the CDR3 end; the end is taken from the germline J gene. The CDR3 extends over 15 amino acids. The V and J ends lost 2 bases and 4 bases, in that order; junction bases with no gene match: 3.

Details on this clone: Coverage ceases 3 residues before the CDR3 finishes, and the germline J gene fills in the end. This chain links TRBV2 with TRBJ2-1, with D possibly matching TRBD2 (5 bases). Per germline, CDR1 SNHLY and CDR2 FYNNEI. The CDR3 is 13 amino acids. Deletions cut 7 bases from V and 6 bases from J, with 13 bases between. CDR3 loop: CASTGLGGNEQFF. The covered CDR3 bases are TGTGCCAGCACGGGGTTAGGAGGCAATGAG.

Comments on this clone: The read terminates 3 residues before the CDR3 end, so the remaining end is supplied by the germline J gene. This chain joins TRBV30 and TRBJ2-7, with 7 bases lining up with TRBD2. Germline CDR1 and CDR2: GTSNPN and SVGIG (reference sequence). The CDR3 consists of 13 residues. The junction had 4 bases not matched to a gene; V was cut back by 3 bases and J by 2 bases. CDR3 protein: CAWSLGLAYEQYF. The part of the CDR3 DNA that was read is TGTGCCTGGAGCCTTGGACTAGCCTACGAG.

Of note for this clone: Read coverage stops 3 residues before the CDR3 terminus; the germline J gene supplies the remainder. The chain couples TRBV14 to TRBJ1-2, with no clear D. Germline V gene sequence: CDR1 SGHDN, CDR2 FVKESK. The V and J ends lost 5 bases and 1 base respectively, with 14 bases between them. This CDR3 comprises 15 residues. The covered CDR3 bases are TGTGCCAGCAGCGAGTCCTGGGCCCTTAACTATGGC. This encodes CASSESWALNYG. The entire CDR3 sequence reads CASSESWALNYGYTF.

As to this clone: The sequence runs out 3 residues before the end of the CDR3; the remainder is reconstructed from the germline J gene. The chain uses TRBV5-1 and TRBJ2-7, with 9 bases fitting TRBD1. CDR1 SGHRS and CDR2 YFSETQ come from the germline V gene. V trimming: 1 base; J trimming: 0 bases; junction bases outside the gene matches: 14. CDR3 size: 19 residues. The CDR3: CASSLPPPLPGQGSYEQYF. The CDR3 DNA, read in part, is TGCGCCAGCAGCTTGCCGCCCCCCCTTCCGGGACAGGGCTCCTACGAG. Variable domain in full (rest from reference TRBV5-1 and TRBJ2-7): KAGVTQTPRYLIKTRGQQVTLSCSPISGHRSVSWYQQTPGQGLQFLFEYFSETQRNKGNFPGRFSGRQFSNSRSEMNVSTLELGDSALYLCASSLPPPLPGQGSYEQYFGPGTRLTVT.

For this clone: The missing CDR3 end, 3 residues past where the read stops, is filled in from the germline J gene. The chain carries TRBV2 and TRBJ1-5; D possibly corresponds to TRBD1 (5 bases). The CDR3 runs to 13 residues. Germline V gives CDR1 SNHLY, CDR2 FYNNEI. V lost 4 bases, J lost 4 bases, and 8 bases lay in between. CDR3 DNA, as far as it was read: TGTGCCAGCAGTGGGACATTTAATCAGCCC. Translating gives CASSGTFNQP. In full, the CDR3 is CASSGTFNQPQHF.

The CDR3 sequence is CASSHNPGTGDPDTQYF. CDR3 DNA (partial): TGCGCCAGCAGCCACAACCCCGGGACAGGGGATCCAGATACG. This chain joins TRBV4-1 and TRBJ2-3; 10 positions agree with TRBD1. The CDR3 extends 3 residues past the end of the read, so its final part is completed from the germline J gene. This CDR3 has 17 amino acids. CDR1 MGHRA and CDR2 YSYEKL come from the germline V gene. Trimming at V came to 3 bases and at J to 4 bases, leaving 10 bases not matched to a gene.

Partial CDR3 DNA: TGTGCCACCAGCAGAGATCTGCAAGAGACC. Translation gives CATSRDLQET. The whole CDR3 region reads CATSRDLQETQYF. V usage is TRBV15 and J usage is TRBJ2-5; D unresolved. The read gets to within 3 residues of the CDR3 end, and the germline J gene fills in the rest. The germline V gene has CDR1 LNHNV and CDR2 YYDKDF (reference sequence). There are 13 residues in the CDR3. V was shortened by 0 bases and J by 2 bases, with 4 bases between the two germline ends. The full variable domain, with the rest looked up from reference TRBV15 and TRBJ2-5, is DAMVIQNPRYQVTQFGKPVTLSCSQTLNHNVMYWYQQKSSQAPKLLFHYYDKDFNNEADTPDNFQSRRPNTSFCFLDIRSPGLGDTAMYLCATSRDLQETQYFGPGTRLLVL.

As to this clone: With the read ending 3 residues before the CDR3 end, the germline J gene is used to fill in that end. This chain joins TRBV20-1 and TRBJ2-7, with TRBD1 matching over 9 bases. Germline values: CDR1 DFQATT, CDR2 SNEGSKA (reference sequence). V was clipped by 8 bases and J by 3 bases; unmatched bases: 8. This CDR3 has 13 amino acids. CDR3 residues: CSSVGQGVYEQYF. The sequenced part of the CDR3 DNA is TGCAGTTCCGTGGGACAGGGTGTCTACGAG.

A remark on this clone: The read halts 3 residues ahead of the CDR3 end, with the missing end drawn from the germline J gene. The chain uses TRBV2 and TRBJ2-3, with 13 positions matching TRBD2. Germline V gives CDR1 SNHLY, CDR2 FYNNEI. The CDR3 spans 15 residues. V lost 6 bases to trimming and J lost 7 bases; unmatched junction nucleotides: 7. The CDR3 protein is CASSPTSGGAYTQYF. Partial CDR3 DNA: TGTGCCAGCAGCCCTACTAGCGGGGGGGCATATACG.

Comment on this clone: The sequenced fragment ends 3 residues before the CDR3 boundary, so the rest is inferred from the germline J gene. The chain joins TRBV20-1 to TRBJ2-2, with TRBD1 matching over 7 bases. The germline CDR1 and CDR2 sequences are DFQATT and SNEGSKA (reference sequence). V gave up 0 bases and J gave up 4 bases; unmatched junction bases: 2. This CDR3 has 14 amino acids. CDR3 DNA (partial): TGCAGTGCTAGAGACCCAGGGGGCACCGGGGAG. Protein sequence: CSARDPGGTGE. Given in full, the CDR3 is CSARDPGGTGELFF.

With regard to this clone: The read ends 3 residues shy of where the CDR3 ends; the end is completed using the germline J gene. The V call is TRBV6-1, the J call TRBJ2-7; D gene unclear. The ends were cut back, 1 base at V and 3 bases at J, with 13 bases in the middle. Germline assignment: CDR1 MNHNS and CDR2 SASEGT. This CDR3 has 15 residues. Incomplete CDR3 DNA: TGTGCCAGCAGTGAAGGGCCTAGAGTTCGCTACGAG. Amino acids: CASSEGPRVRYE. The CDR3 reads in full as CASSEGPRVRYEQYF.

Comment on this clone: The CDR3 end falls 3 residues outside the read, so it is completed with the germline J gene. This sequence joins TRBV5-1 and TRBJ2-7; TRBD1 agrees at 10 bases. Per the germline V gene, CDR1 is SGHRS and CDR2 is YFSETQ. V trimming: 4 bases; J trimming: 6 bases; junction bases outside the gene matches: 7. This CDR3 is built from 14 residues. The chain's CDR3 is CASSRGQGGGEQYF. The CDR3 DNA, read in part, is TGCGCCAGCAGCCGCGGACAGGGGGGGGGCGAG.

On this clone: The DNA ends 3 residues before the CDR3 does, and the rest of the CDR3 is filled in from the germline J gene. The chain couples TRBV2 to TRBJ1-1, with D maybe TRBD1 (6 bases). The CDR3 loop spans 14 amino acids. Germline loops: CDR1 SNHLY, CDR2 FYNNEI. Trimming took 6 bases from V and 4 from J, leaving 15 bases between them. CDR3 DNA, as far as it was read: TGTGCCAGCAGGGGGACCGCAGGGGTCACTGAA. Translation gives CASRGTAGVTE. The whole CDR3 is CASRGTAGVTEAFF.

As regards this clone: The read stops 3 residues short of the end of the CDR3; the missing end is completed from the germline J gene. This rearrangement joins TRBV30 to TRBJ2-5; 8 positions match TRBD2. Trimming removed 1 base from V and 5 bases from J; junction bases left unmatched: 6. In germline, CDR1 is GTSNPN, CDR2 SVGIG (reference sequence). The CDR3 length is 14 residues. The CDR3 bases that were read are TGTGCCTGGAGTGGCGCGGGAGGAGGGGAGACC. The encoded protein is CAWSGAGGGET. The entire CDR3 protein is CAWSGAGGGETQYF.

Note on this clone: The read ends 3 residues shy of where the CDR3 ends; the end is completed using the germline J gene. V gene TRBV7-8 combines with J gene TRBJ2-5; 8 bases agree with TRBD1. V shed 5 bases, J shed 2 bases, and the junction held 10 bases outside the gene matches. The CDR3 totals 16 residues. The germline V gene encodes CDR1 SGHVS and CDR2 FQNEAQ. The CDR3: CASSPDREGSQETQYF. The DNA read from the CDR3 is TGTGCCAGCAGCCCGGACAGGGAAGGAAGTCAAGAGACC.

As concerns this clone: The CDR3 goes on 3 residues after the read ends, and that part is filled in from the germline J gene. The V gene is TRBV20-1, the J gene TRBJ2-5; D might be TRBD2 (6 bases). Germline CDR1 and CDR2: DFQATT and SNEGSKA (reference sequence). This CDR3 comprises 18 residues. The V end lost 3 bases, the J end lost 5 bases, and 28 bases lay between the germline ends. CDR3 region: CSARGGFLEGKGVETQYF. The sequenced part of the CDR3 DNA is TGCAGTGCTAGGGGGGGTTTCTTGGAGGGCAAAGGTGTCGAGACC.

The CDR3 bases that were read are TGTGCCAGCACCCATCAGGCAGGTTACACTGAA. Protein: CASTHQAGYTE. The complete CDR3 reads CASTHQAGYTEAFF. The chain joins TRBV5-6 to TRBJ1-1; the D is unclear. The read terminates 3 residues before the CDR3 end, so the remaining end is supplied by the germline J gene. The V end lost 6 bases, the J end lost 3 bases, and 15 bases lay between the germline ends. Per the germline V gene, CDR1 is SGHDT and CDR2 is YYEEEE. The CDR3 length is 14 residues. The full variable domain, with the rest looked up from reference TRBV5-6 and TRBJ1-1, is DAGVTQSPTHLIKTRGQQVTLRCSPKSGHDTVSWYQQALGQGPQFIFQYYEEEERQRGNFPDRFSGHQFPNYSSELNVNALLLGDSALYLCASTHQAGYTEAFFGQGTRLTVV.

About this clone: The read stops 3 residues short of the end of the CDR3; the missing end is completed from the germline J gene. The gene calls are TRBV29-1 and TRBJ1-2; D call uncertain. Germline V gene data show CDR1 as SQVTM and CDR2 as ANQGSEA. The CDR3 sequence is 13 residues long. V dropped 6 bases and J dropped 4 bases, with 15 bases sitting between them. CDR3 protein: CSVSSASTYGYTF. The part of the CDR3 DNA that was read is TGCAGCGTCTCAAGCGCCAGTACCTATGGC.

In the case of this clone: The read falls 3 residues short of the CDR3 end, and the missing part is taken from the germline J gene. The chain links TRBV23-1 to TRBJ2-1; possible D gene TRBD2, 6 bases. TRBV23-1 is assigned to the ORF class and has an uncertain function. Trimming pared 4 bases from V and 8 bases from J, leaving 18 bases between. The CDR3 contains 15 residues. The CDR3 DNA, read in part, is TGCGCCAGCAGTCGAAGACTAGTGGATCTCCATGAG. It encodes CASSRRLVDLHE. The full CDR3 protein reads CASSRRLVDLHEQFF.

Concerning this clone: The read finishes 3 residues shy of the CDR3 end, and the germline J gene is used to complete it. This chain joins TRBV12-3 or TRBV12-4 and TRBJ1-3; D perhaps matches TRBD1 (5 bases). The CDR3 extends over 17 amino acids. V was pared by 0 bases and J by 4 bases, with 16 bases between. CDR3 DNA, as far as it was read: TGTGCCAGCAGTTTAGCGCTCGGTCAGGGCTCGGGAAACACC. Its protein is CASSLALGQGSGNT. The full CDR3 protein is CASSLALGQGSGNTIYF.

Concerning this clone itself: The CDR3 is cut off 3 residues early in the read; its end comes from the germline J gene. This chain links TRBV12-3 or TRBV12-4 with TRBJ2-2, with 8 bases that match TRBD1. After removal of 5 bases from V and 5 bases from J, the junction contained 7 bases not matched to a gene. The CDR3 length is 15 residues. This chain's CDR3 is CASSMDRVITGELFF. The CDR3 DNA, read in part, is TGTGCCAGCAGTATGGACAGGGTCATTACCGGGGAG.

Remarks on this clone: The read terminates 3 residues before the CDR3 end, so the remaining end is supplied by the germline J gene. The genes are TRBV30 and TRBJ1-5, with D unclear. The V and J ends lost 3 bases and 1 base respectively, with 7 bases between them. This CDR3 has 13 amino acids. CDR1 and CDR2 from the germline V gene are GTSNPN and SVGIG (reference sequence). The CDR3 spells CAWSRQSNQPQHF. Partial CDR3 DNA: TGTGCCTGGAGCAGGCAGAGCAATCAGCCC.

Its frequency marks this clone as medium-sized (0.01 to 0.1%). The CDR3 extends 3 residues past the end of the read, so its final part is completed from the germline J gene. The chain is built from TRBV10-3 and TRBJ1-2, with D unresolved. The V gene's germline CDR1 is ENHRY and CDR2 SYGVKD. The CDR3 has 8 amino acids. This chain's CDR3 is CAILLYTF. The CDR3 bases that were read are TGTGCCATCCTACTT.

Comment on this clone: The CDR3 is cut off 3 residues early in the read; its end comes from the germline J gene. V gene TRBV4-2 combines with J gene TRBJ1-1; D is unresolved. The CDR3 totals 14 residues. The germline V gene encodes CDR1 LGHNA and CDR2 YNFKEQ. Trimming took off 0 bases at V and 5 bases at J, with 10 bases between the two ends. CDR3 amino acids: CASSQDGLPTEAFF. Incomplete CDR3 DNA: TGTGCCAGCAGCCAAGATGGCTTGCCAACTGAA.

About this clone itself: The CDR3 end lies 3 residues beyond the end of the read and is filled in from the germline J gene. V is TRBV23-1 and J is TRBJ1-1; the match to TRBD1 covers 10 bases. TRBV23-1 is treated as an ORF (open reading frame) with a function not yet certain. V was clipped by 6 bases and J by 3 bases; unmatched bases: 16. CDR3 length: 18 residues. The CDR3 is CASSPGLGTGVLYTEAFF. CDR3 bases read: TGCGCCAGCAGCCCGGGATTAGGGACAGGGGTATTGTACACTGAA.

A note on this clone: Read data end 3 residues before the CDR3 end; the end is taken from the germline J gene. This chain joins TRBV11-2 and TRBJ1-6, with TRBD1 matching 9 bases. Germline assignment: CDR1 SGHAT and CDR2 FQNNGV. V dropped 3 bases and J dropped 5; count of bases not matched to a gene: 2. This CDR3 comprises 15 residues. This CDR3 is CASSLGDRDNSPLHF. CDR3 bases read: TGTGCCAGCAGCTTGGGGGACAGGGATAATTCACCC.

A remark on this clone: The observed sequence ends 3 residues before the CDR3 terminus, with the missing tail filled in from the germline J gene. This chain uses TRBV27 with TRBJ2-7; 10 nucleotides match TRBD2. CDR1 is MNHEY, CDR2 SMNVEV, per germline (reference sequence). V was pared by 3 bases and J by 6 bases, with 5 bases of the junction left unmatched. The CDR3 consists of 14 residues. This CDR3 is CASSFLAGVSEQYF. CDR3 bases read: TGTGCCAGCAGTTTCCTAGCGGGAGTGAGCGAG.

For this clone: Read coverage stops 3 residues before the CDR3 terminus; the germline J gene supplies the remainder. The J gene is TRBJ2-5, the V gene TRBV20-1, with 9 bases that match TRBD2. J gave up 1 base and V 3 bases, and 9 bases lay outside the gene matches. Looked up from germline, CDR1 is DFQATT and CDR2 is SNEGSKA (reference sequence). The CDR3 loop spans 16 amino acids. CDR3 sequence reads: CSASGGATSGQETQYF. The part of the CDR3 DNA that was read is TGCAGTGCTAGTGGAGGGGCGACTAGCGGCCAAGAGACC.